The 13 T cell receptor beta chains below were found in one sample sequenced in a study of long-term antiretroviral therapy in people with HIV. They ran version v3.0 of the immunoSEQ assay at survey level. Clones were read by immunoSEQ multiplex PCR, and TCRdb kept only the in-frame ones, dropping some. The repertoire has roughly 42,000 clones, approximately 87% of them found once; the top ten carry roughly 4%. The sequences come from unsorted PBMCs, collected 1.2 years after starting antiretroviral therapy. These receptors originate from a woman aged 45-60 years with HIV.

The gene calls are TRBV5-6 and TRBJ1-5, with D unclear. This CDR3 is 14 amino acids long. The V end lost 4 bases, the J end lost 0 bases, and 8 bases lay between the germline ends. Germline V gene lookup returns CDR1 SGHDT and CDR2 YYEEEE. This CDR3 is CASSSRDSNQPQHF. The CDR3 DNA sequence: TGTGCCAGCAGCAGCAGAGATAGCAATCAGCCCCAGCATTTT.

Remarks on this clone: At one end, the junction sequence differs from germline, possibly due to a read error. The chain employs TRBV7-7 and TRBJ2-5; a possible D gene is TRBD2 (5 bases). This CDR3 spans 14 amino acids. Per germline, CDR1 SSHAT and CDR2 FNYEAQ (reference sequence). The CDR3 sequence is CASSSEVSSETQYF. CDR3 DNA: TGTGCTAGCAGCTCGGAGGTCTCGTCTGAGACCCAGTACTTC.

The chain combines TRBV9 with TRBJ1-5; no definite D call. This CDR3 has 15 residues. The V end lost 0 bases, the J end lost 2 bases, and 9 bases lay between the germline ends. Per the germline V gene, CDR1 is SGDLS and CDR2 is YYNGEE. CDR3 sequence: CASSVGYQGNQPQHF. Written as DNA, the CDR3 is TGTGCCAGCAGCGTAGGTTATCAGGGCAATCAGCCCCAGCATTTT.

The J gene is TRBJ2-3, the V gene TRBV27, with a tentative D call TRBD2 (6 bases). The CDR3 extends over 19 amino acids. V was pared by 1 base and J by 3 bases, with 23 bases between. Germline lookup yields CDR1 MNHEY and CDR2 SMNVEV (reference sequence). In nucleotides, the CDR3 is TGTGCCAGCAGTTTATATCTCGGGACGAAAGCGGGTAGGACAGATACGCAGTATTTT. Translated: CASSLYLGTKAGRTDTQYF.

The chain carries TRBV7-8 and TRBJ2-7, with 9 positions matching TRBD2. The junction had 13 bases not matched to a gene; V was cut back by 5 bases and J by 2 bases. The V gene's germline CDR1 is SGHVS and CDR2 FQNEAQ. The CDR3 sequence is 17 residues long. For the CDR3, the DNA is TGTGCCAGCAGCCCTCAGGCGACTAGCGGCCAACCCTACGAGCAGTACTTC. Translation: CASSPQATSGQPYEQYF.

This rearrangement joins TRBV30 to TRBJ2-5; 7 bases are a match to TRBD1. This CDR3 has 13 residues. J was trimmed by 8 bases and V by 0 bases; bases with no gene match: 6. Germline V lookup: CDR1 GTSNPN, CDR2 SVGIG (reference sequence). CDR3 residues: CAWSVGQVSTQYF. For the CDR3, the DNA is TGTGCCTGGAGTGTAGGACAGGTCAGCACCCAGTACTTC.

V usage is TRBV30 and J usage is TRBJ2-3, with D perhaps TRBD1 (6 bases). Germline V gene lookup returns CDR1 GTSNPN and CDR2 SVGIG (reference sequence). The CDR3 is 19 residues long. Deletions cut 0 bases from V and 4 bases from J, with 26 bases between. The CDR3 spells CAWSVSRVQGAGNADTQYF. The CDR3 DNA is TGTGCCTGGAGTGTTTCTCGCGTACAGGGAGCAGGGAATGCAGATACGCAGTATTTT.

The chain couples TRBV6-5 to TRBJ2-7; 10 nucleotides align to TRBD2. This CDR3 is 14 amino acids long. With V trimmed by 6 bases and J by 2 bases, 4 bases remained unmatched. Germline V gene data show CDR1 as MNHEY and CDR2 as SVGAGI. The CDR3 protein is CASRPAGGPYEQYF. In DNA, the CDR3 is TGTGCCAGCAGGCCAGCGGGGGGGCCCTACGAGCAGTACTTC.

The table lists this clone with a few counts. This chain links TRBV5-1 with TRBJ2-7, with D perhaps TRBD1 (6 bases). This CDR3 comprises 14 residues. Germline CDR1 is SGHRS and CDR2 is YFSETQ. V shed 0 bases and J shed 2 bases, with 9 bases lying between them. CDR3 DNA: TGCGCCAGCAGCTTGGATCAGGGGCCCTACGAGCAGTACTTC. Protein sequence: CASSLDQGPYEQYF.

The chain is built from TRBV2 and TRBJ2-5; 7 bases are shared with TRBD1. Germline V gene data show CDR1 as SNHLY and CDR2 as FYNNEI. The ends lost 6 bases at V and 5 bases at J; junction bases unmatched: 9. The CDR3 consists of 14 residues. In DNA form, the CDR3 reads TGTGCCAGCAGCTACGACAGGGACATCGAGACCCAGTACTTC. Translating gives CASSYDRDIETQYF. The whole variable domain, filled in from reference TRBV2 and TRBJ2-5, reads EPEVTQTPSHQVTQMGQEVILRCVPISNHLYFYWYRQILGQKVEFLVSFYNNEISEKSEIFDDQFSVERPDGSNFTLKIRSTKLEDSAMYFCASSYDRDIETQYFGPGTRLLVL.

The CDR3 DNA sequence: TGTGCCAGTAGTATAGTGAGGTGGACAGGGGATGGTTATAGCAATCAGCCCCAGCATTTT. Protein sequence: CASSIVRWTGDGYSNQPQHF. V is TRBV19 and J is TRBJ1-5; 9 bases line up with TRBD1. Germline V CDR1 and CDR2: LNHDA, SQIVND (reference sequence). Trimming took 1 base from V and 0 from J; bases not matched to a gene: 13. The CDR3 extends over 20 amino acids.

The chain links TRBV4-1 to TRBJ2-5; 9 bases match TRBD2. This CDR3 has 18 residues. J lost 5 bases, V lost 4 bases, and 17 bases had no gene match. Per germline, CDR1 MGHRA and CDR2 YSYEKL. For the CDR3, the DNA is TGCGCCAGCAGCCTAAGCGGACCGGGCGGGGGGGCCCAGGAGACCCAGTACTTC. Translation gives CASSLSGPGGGAQETQYF.

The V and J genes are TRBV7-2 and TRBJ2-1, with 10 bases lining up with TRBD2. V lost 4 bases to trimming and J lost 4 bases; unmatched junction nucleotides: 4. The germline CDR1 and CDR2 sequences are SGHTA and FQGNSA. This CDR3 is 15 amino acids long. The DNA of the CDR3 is TGTGCCAGCAGCTCCACTAGCGGGGCTTACAATGAGCAGTTCTTC. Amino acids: CASSSTSGAYNEQFF.